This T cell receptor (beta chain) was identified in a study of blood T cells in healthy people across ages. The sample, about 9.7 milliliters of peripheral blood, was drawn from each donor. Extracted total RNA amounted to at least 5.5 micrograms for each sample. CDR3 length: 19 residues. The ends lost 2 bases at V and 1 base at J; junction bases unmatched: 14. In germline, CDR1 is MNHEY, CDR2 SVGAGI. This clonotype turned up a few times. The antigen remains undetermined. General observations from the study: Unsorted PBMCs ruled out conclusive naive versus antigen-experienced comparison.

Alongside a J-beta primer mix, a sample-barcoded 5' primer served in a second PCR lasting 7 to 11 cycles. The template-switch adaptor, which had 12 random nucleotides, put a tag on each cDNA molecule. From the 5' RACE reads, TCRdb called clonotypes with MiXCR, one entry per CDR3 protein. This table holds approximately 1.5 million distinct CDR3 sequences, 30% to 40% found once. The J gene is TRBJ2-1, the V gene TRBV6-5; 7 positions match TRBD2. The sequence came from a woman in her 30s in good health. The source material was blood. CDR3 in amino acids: CASSYLSVRGRVSYNEQFF. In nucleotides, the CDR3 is TGTGCCAGCAGTTACCTATCGGTGCGCGGGAGAGTATCCTACAATGAGCAGTTCTTC.